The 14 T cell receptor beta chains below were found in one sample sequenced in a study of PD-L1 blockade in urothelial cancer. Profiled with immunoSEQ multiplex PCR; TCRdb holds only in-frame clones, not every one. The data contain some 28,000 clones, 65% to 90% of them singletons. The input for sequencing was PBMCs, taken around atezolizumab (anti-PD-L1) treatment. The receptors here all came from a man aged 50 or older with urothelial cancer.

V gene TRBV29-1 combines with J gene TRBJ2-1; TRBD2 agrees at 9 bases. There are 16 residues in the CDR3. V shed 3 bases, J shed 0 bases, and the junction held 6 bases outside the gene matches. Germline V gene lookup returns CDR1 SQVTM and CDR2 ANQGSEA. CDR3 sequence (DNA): TGCAGCGTTGACGGGACTAGCTGGAGCTCCTACAATGAGCAGTTCTTC. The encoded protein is CSVDGTSWSSYNEQFF.

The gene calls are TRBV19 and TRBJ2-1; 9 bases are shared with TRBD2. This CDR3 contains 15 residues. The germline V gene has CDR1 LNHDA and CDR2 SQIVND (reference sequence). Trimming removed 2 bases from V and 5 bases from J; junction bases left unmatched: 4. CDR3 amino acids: CASSISAGGNNEQFF. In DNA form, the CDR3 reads TGTGCCAGTAGTATATCTGCGGGAGGGAACAATGAGCAGTTCTTC.

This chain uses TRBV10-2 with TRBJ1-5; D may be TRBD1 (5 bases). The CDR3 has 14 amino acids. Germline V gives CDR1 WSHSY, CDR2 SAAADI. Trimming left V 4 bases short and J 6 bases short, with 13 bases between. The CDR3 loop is CASSVQGVSQPQHF. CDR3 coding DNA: TGCGCCAGCAGTGTTCAGGGTGTAAGTCAGCCCCAGCATTTT.

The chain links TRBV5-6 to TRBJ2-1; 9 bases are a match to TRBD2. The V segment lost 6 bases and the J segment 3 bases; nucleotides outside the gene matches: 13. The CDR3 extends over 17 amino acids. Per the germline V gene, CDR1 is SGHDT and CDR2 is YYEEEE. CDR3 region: CASIDATRTSDYNEQFF. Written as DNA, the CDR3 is TGTGCCAGCATCGACGCCACCAGGACTAGCGACTACAATGAGCAGTTCTTC.

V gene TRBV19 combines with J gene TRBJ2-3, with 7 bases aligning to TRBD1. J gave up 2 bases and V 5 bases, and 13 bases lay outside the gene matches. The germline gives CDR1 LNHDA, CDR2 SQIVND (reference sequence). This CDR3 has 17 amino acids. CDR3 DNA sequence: TGTGCCAGTAGTCTCCTTGGGACAGAGGGTATCACAGATACGCAGTATTTT. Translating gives CASSLLGTEGITDTQYF.

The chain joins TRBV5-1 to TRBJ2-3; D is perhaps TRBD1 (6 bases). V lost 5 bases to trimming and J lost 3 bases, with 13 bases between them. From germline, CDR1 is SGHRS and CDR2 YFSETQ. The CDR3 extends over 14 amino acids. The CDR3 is CASSGGRQTDTQYF. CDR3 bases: TGCGCCAGCAGTGGGGGCCGGCAGACAGATACGCAGTATTTT.

The CDR3 nucleotides read TGTGCCAGCAGTCCAGGTCACTATGGCTACACCTTC. This gives the protein CASSPGHYGYTF. The rearrangement uses TRBV27 and TRBJ1-2; D remains unclear. V lost 5 bases and J 3 bases, leaving 7 bases between the germline ends. Per germline, CDR1 MNHEY and CDR2 SMNVEV (reference sequence). The CDR3 length is 12 residues.

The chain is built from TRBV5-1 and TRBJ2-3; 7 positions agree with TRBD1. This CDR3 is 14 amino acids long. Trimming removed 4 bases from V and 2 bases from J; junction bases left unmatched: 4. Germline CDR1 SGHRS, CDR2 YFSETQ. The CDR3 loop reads CASSIGTATDTQYF. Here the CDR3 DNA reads TGCGCCAGCAGCATAGGGACAGCCACAGATACGCAGTATTTT.

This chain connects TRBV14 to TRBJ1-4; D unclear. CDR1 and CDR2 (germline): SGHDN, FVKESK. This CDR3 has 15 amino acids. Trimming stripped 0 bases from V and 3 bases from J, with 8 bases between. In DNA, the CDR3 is TGTGCCAGCAGCCAAGAAAGGAGGGCTAATGAAAAACTGTTTTTT. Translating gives CASSQERRANEKLFF.

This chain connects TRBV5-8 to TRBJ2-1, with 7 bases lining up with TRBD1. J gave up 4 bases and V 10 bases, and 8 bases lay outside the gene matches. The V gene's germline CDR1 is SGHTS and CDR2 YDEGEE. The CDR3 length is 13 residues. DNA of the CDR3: TGTGCCTTCCGGGACAGACTATACAATGAGCAGTTCTTC. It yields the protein CAFRDRLYNEQFF.

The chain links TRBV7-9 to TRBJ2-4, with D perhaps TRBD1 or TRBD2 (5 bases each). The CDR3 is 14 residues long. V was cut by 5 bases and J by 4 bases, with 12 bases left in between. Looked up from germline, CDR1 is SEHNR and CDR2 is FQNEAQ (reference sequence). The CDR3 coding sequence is TGTGCCAGCAGCGTAGGGACGGGAAAAAACATTCAGTACTTC. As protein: CASSVGTGKNIQYF.

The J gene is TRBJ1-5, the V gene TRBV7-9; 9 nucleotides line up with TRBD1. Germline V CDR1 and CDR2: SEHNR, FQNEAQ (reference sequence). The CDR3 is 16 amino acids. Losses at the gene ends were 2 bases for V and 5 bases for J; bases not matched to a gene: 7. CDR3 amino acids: CASSLRGQGTDQPQHF. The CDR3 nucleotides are TGTGCCAGCAGCTTAAGGGGACAGGGAACGGATCAGCCCCAGCATTTT.

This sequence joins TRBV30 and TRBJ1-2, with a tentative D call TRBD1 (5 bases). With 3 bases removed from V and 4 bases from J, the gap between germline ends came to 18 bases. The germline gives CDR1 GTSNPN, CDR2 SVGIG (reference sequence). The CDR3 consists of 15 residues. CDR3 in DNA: TGTGCCTGGAGACATGGGCAGGGAATATCCTATGGCTACACCTTC. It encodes CAWRHGQGISYGYTF.

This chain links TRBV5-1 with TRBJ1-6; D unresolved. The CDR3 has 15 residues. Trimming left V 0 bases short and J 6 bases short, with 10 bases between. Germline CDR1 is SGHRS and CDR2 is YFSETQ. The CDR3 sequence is CASSLDTGPNSPLHF. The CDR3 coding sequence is TGCGCCAGCAGCTTGGATACCGGTCCTAATTCACCCCTCCACTTT.